This T cell receptor beta chain was captured by sequencing in a study of shared clonotypes between healthy human individuals. Study in general: Researchers assigned three CD4 naive, three CD4 memory, two CD8 naive and one CD8 memory plate to each donor. Study-level points and caveats: Incompleteness in sorted-subset sequencing, despite large depth, was shown by rarefaction. All-four-donor shared clonotypes had higher generation probabilities than non-shared clonotypes did.

For this clone: Its antigen is currently unknown.

An assay was performed, and its level was deep. Method: immunoSEQ multiplex PCR; TCRdb's copy keeps in-frame clones and lacks some. The sample holds about 1.1 million clones; approximately 80% are singletons and the top ten take approximately 0.9%. Per the germline V gene, CDR1 is SQVTM and CDR2 is ANQGSEA. The CDR3 is 13 amino acids. V was clipped by 4 bases and J by 0 bases, with 9 bases between them. V is TRBV29-1 and J is TRBJ2-5; D possibly uses TRBD1 or TRBD2 (5 bases each). This clonotype originated in a man aged 18 to 30 in good health. Some clones in this sample may be carry-over from other donors' samples. Sequenced input: memory CD4+ T cells from PBMCs. Stated subset: CD45RA-negative fraction. The CDR3 sequence is CSVGRDHQETQYF. CDR3 nucleotides: TGCAGCGTTGGCCGGGACCACCAAGAGACCCAGTACTTC. Together with reference TRBV29-1 and TRBJ2-5, the CDR3 gives the full variable domain: SAVISQKPSRDICQRGTSLTIQCQVDSQVTMMFWYRQQPGQSLTLIATANQGSEATYESGFVIDKFPISRPNLTFSTLTVSNMSPEDSSIYLCSVGRDHQETQYFGPGTRLLVL.